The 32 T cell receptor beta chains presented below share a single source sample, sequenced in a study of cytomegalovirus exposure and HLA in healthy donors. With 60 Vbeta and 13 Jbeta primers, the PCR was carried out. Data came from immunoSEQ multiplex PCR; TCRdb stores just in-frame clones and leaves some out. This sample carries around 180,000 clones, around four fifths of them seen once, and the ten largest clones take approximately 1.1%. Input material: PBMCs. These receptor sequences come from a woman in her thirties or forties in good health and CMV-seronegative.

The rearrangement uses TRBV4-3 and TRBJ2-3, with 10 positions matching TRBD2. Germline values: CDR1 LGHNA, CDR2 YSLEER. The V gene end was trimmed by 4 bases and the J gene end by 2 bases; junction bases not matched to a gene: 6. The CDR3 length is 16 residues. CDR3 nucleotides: TGCGCCAGCAGCCTCCGCGGGACTAGCGACACAGATACGCAGTATTTT. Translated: CASSLRGTSDTDTQYF.

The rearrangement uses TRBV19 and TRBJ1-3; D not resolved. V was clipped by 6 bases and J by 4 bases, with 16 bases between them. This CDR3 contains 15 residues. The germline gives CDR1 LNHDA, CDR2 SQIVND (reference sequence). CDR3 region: CASSMVGEVGNTIYF. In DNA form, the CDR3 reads TGTGCCAGTAGCATGGTTGGAGAAGTCGGAAACACCATATATTTT.

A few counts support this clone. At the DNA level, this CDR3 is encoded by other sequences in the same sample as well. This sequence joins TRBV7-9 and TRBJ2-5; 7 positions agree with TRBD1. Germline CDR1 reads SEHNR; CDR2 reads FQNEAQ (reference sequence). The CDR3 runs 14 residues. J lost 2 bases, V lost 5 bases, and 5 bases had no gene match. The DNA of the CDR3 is TGTGCCAGCAGCGAGGGGACAGCGCAAGAGACCCAGTACTTC. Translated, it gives CASSEGTAQETQYF.

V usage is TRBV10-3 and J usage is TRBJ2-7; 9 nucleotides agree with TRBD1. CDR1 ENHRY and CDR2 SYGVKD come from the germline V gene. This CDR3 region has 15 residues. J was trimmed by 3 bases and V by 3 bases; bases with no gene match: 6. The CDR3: CAISDRDRDNYEQYF. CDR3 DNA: TGTGCCATCAGTGACCGGGACAGGGATAACTACGAGCAGTACTTC.

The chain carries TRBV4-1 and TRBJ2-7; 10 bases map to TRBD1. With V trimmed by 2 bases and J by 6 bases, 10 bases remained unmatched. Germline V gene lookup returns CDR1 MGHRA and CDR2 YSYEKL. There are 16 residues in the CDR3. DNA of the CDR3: TGCGCCAGCAGCCAAAAACCGACAGGGGGCAGGAGCGAGCAGTACTTC. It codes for CASSQKPTGGRSEQYF.

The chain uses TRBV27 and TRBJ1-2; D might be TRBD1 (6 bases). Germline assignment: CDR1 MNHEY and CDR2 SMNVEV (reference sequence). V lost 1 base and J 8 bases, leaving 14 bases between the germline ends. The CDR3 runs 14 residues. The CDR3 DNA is TGTGCCAGCAGTTTATTGGGACACCAGGAGGGCTACACCTTC. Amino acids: CASSLLGHQEGYTF.

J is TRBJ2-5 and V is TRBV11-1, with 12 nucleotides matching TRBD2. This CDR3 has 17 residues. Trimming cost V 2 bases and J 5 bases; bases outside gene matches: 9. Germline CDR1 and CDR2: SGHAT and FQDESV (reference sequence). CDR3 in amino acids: CASSLTPGLAGGETQYF. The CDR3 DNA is TGTGCCAGCAGCTTAACCCCGGGACTAGCGGGTGGCGAGACCCAGTACTTC. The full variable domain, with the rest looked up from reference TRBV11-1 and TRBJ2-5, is EAEVAQSPRYKITEKSQAVAFWCDPISGHATLYWYRQILGQGPELLVQFQDESVVDDSQLPKDRFSAERLKGVDSTLKIQPAELGDSAMYLCASSLTPGLAGGETQYFGPGTRLLVL.

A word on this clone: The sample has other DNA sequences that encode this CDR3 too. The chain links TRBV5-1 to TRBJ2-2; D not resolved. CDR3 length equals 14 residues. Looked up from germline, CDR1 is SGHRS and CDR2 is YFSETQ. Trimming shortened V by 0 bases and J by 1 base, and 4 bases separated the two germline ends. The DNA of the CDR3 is TGCGCCAGCAGCTTGGGTCAGAACACCGGGGAGCTGTTTTTT. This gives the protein CASSLGQNTGELFF.

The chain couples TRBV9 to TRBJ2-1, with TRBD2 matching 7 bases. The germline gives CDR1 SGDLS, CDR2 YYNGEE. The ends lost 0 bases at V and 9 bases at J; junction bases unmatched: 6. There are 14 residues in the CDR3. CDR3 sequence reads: CASSVEAGLGEQFF. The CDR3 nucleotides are TGTGCCAGCAGCGTAGAAGCGGGGCTGGGTGAGCAGTTCTTC.

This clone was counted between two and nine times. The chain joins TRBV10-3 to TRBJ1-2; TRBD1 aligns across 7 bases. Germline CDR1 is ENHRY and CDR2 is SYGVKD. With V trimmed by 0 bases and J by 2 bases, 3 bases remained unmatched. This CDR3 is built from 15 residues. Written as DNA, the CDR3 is TGTGCCATCAGTGAGTCGGGACAGTCGAACTATGGCTACACCTTC. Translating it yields CAISESGQSNYGYTF.

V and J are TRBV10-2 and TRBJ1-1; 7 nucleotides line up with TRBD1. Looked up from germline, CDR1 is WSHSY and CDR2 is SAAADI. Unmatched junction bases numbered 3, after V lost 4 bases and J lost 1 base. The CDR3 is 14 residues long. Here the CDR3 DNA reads TGCGCCAGCAGTGGGGCAGGGGGGAACACTGAAGCTTTCTTT. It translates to CASSGAGGNTEAFF.

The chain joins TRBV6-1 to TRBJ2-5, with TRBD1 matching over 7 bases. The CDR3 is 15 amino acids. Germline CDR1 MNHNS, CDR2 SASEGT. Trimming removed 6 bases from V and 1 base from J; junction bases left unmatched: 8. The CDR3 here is CASRRTGDLQETQYF. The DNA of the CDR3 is TGTGCCAGCAGAAGGACAGGAGACCTCCAAGAGACCCAGTACTTC.

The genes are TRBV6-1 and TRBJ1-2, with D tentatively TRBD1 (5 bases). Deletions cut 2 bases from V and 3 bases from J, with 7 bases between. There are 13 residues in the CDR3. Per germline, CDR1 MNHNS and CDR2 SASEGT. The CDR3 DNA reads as TGTGCCAGCAGTGAAACGGGGGACTATGGCTACACCTTC. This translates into CASSETGDYGYTF.

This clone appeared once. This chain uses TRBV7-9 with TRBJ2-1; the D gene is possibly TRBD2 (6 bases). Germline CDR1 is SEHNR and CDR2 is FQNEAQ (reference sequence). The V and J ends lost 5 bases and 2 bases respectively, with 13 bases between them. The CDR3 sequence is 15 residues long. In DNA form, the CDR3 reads TGTGCCAGCAGCACCAGCGGGTTCCCCTACAATGAGCAGTTCTTC. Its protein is CASSTSGFPYNEQFF.

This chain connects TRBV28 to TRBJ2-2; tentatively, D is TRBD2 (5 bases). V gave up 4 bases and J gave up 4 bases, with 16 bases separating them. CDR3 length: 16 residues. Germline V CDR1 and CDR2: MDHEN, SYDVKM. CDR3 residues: CASSSGALEGTGELFF. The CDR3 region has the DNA TGTGCCAGCAGTTCCGGAGCTCTAGAGGGCACCGGGGAGCTGTTTTTT.

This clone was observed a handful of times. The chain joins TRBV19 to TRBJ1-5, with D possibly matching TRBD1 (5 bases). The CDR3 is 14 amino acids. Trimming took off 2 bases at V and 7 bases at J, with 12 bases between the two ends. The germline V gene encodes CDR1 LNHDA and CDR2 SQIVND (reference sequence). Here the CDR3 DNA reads TGTGCCAGTAGTATACGCGGGGGAGAACAGCCCCAGCATTTT. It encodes CASSIRGGEQPQHF.

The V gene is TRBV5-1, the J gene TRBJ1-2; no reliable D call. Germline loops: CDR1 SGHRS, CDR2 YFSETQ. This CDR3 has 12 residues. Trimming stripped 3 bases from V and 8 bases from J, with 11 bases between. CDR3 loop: CASSSEIRGYTF. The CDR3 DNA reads TGCGCCAGCAGCTCGGAGATTCGCGGCTACACCTTC. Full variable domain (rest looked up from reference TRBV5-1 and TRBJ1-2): KAGVTQTPRYLIKTRGQQVTLSCSPISGHRSVSWYQQTPGQGLQFLFEYFSETQRNKGNFPGRFSGRQFSNSRSEMNVSTLELGDSALYLCASSSEIRGYTFGSGTRLTVV.

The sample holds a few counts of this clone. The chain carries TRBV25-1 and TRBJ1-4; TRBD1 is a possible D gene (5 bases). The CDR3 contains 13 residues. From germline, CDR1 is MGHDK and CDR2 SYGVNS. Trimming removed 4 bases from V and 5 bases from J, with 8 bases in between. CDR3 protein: CASSGGRNEKLFF. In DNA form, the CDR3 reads TGTGCCAGCAGTGGGGGGAGGAATGAAAAACTGTTTTTT.

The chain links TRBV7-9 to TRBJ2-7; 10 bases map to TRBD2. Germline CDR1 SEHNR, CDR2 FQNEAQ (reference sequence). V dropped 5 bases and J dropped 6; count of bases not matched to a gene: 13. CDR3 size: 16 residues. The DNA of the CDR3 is TGTGCCAGCAGCCCAAGGACTAGCGGTGTCGATCGCGAGCAGTACTTC. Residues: CASSPRTSGVDREQYF.

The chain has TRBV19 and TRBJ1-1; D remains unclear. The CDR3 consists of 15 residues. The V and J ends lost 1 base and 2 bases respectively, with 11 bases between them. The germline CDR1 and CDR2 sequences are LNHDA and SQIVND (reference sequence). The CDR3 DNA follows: TGTGCCAGTAGTATAGGGCCAGCTAGCAACACTGAAGCTTTCTTT. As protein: CASSIGPASNTEAFF.

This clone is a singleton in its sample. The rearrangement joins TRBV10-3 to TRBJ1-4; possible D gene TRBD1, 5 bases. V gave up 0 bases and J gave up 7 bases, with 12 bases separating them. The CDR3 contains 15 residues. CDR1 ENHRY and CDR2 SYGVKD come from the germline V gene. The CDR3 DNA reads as TGTGCCATCAGTGAGTCCGGTAGGGGAAGTGAAAAACTGTTTTTT. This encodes CAISESGRGSEKLFF.

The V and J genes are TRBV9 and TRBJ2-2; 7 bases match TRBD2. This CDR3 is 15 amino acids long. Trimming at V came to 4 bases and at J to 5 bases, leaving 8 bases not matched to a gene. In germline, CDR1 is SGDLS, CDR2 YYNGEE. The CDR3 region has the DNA TGTGCCAGCAGCCCAGGACTAGTGGGGACCGGGGAGCTGTTTTTT. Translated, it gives CASSPGLVGTGELFF.

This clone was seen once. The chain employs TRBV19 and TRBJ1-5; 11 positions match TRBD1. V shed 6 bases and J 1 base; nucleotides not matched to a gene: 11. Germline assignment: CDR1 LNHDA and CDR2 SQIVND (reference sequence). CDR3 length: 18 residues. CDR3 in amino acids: CASRRVPGQGGSNQPQHF. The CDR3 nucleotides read TGTGCCAGTAGGAGGGTCCCGGGACAGGGGGGGAGCAATCAGCCCCAGCATTTT.

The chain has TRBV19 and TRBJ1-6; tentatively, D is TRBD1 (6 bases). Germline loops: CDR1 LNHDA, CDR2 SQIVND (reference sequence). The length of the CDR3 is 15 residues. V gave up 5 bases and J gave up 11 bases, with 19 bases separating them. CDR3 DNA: TGTGCCAGTAGTGAAGGACCGGGACAAGTCACACCCCTCCACTTT. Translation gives CASSEGPGQVTPLHF.

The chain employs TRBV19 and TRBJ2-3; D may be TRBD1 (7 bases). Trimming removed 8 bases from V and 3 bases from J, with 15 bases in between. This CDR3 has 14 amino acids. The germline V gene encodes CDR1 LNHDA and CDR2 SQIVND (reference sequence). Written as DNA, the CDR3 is TGTGCCAGTCAAGAGGCAGGGGGGACAGATACGCAGTATTTT. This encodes CASQEAGGTDTQYF. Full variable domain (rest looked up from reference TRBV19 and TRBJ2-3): DGGITQSPKYLFRKEGQNVTLSCEQNLNHDAMYWYRQDPGQGLRLIYYSQIVNDFQKGDIAEGYSVSREKKESFPLTVTSAQKNPTAFYLCASQEAGGTDTQYFGPGTRLTVL.

CDR3 sequence: CASSVEDSYWTSGSNEQFF. In DNA, the CDR3 is TGTGCCAGCAGCGTTGAGGACTCTTACTGGACTAGCGGGAGTAATGAGCAGTTCTTC. This rearrangement joins TRBV9 to TRBJ2-1; 13 positions match TRBD2. CDR1 and CDR2 from the germline V gene are SGDLS and YYNGEE. Trimming cost V 2 bases and J 7 bases; bases outside gene matches: 15. This CDR3 comprises 19 residues.

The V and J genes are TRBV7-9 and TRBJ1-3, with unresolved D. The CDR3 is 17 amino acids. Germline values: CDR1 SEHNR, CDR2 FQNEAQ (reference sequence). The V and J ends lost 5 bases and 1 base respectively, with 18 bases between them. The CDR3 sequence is CASSQRPGSTSGNTIYF. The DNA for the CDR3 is TGTGCCAGCAGCCAAAGACCGGGATCTACTTCTGGAAACACCATATATTTT. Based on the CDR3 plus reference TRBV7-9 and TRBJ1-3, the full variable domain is DTGVSQNPRHKITKRGQNVTFRCDPISEHNRLYWYRQTLGQGPEFLTYFQNEAQLEKSRLLSDRFSAERPKGSFSTLEIQRTEQGDSAMYLCASSQRPGSTSGNTIYFGEGSWLTVV.

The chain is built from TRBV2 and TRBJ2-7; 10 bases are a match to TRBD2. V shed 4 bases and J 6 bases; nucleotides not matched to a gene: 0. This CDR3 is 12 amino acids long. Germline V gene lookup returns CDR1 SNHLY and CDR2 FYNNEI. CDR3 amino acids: CASSGLAGEQYV. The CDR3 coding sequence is TGTGCCAGCAGTGGACTAGCGGGCGAGCAGTACGTC.

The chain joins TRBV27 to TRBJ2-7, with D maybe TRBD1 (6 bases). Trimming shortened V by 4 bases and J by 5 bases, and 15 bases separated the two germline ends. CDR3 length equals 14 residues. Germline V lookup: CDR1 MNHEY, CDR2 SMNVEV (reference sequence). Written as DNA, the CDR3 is TGTGCCAGCAGTTGGGGCACTGCAGGGGACGAGCAGTACTTC. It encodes CASSWGTAGDEQYF.

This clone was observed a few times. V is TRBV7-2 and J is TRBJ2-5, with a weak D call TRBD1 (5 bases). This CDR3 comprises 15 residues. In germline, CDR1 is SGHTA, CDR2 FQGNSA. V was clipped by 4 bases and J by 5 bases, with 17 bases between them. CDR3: CASSSRPSAGETQYF. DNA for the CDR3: TGTGCCAGCAGCTCCCGACCCTCTGCAGGGGAGACCCAGTACTTC.

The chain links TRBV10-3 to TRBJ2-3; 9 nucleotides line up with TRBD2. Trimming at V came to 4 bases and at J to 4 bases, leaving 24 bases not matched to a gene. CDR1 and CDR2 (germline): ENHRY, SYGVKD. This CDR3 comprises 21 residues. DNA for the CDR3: TGTGCCATCAGTGGTTGGGGTATCGGTAGCGGGAGCAGGACGGGCCCAGATACGCAGTATTTT. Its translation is CAISGWGIGSGSRTGPDTQYF.

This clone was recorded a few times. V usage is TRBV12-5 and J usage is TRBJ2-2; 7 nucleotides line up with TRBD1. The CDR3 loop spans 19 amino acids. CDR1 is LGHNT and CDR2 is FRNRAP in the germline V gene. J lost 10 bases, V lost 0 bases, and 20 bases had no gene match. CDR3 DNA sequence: TGTGCTAGTGGTTTGGTAGGTTCCGGGGTCAGGGGGACCGTAATGGAGCTGTTTTTT. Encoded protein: CASGLVGSGVRGTVMELFF.